A selection of T cell receptor beta chains follows, all from one sample in a study of blood T cell repertoires in COVID-19. Sequencing was performed with immunoSEQ multiplex PCR; in TCRdb, only in-frame clones are kept and a portion is missing. The sample comprises a few hundred thousand clones, about 89% of which are singletons, and 0.85% to 0.95% rests with the top ten. The sequencing sample was made of peripheral blood. The source is a woman between 40 and 55 years old who had recovered from COVID-19. Both conserved end residues are part of each CDR3. The order of the fields is J gene, D gene, V gene, CDR3 length, clone size, CDR3 DNA, CDR3 protein. A D gene is named only where the DNA matches it firmly. Clone size is stated in some rows and not others, as once, few, many or a class when expanded.

TRBJ1-2,.,TRBV5-1,17,once,TGCGCCAGCAGCTTGGCCGGAGTGCCAACCTATAACTATGGCTACACCTTC,CASSLAGVPTYNYGYTF
TRBJ2-3,TRBD2,TRBV13,19,.,TGTGCCAGCAGCCCCGGGGGGCTAGCGGGAGGCCCTGGAGCAGATACGCAGTATTTT,CASSPGGLAGGPGADTQYF
TRBJ2-1,TRBD1,TRBV11-3,20,.,TGTGCCAGCAGCCGACAGGGGGCCCTCGCGAAGAGCCAGAAATACAATGAGCAGTTCTTC,CASSRQGALAKSQKYNEQFF
TRBJ2-1,TRBD2,TRBV5-8,17,.,TGTGCCAGCAGCTCGAGCTTCTCCAGCGGGGGGACCAATGAGCAGTTCTTC,CASSSSFSSGGTNEQFF
TRBJ1-5,TRBD1,TRBV5-7,16,.,TGTGCCAGCAGCTTGGCCTGGCAGGGGGACGGTCAGCCCCAGCATTTT,CASSLAWQGDGQPQHF
TRBJ1-5,.,TRBV25-1,13,.,TGTGCCAGCAGTGGGACAGGCAATCAGCCCCAGCATTTT,CASSGTGNQPQHF
TRBJ2-2,.,TRBV2,14,.,TGTGCCAGCAGTGACAGGGATAACACCGGGGAGCTGTTTTTT,CASSDRDNTGELFF
TRBJ1-2,.,TRBV5-1,12,.,TGCGCCAGCAGAGCGGGACAATATGGCTACACCTTC,CASRAGQYGYTF
TRBJ1-1,TRBD1,TRBV30,14,.,TGTGCCTGGAGTTTCCTCGACAGGGATACTGAAGCTTTCTTT,CAWSFLDRDTEAFF
TRBJ2-1,TRBD2,TRBV14,18,.,TGTGCCAGCAGCCAAGAACTAGGACTAGCGGGAGTCTACAATGAGCAGTTCTTC,CASSQELGLAGVYNEQFF
TRBJ2-7,.,TRBV12-3/TRBV12-4,13,.,TGTGCCAGCAGAGCACAGGGAACCTACGAGCAGTACTTC,CASRAQGTYEQYF
TRBJ1-3,.,TRBV9,14,.,TGTGCCAGCAGCAACGGGAGCCCTGGAAACACCATATATTTT,CASSNGSPGNTIYF
TRBJ2-7,TRBD2,TRBV13,19,.,TGTGCCAGCAGCTTAGGCCCGGCTAGCGGGAGGGCAGCGGGCTACGAGCAGTACTTC,CASSLGPASGRAAGYEQYF
TRBJ2-3,TRBD1,TRBV5-1,15,.,TGCGCCAGCAACCCGGGACAGGGGGCGAAAGATACGCAGTATTTT,CASNPGQGAKDTQYF
TRBJ2-1,TRBD2,TRBV24-1,20,.,TGTGCCACCAGTGATTCCCGACTAGCGGGAGGGTCAAGCTCCTACAATGAGCAGTTCTTC,CATSDSRLAGGSSSYNEQFF
TRBJ2-2,.,TRBV18,14,.,TGTGCCAGCTCACCACGGCGGGACACCGGGGAGCTGTTTTTT,CASSPRRDTGELFF
TRBJ1-1,.,TRBV12-5,17,.,TGTGCTAGTGGTTTGCCCCCCAGAGGGTTACTGAACACTGAAGCTTTCTTT,CASGLPPRGLLNTEAFF
TRBJ2-7,.,TRBV5-6,13,.,TGTGCCAGCAGCTTGGGGGGGCTTGAGGAGCAGTACTTC,CASSLGGLEEQYF
TRBJ1-5,.,TRBV30,14,.,TGTGCCTGGAGTGTACCCCAGGGGAATCAGCCCCAGCATTTT,CAWSVPQGNQPQHF
TRBJ2-3,.,TRBV28,15,.,TGTGCCAGCCGAACCCGGGCCAGGGGCACAGATACGCAGTATTTT,CASRTRARGTDTQYF
TRBJ1-2,.,TRBV12-3/TRBV12-4,12,once,TGTGCCAGCAGTGGGACTGATCGGGGCTACACCTTC,CASSGTDRGYTF
TRBJ2-7,TRBD1,TRBV27,15,few,TGTGCCAGCAGTTTATCGGGGGACAGGGACTACGAGCAGTACTTC,CASSLSGDRDYEQYF
TRBJ2-1,.,TRBV9,16,.,TGTGCCAGCAGCGTATCCCCCGTTAGCTCCTACAATGAGCAGTTCTTC,CASSVSPVSSYNEQFF
TRBJ2-1,TRBD2,TRBV27,16,few,TGTGCCAGCAGTTTGACTAGCGGGAGGGCCTACAATGAGCAGTTCTTC,CASSLTSGRAYNEQFF
TRBJ2-1,.,TRBV11-3,15,.,TGTGCCAGCAGCTACGGGAGTGGGTTTTCCTATGAGCAGTTCTTC,CASSYGSGFSYEQFF
TRBJ2-7,TRBD2,TRBV7-9,14,.,TGTGCCAGCCAGTCCCGAGCGGGAGTGGGCGAGCAGTACTTC,CASQSRAGVGEQYF
TRBJ2-7,.,TRBV19,14,.,TGTGCCAGTAGTATAGTCGGGAGCGGGCTCGAGCAGTACTTC,CASSIVGSGLEQYF
TRBJ1-1,.,TRBV7-3,13,.,TGTGCCAGCAGCTTAGGGAAGGGGAGGGAAGCTTTCTTT,CASSLGKGREAFF
TRBJ2-7,TRBD2,TRBV27,15,.,TGTGCCAGCAGTTTATCTCTAGCGGGGGCCTACGAGCAGTACTTC,CASSLSLAGAYEQYF